This TCR beta chain was captured in a study of T cell responses to AZD1222 COVID-19 vaccine. Notes on the study in general: Clonal diversity was possibly underestimated, and white British individuals and females predominated among donors. Close to half of all spike-specific TCRs reportedly target regions of the variants that are unmutated.

As regards this clone: Its specificity is not known.

Using immunoSEQ multiplex PCR, the repertoire was profiled, and TCRdb retains in-frame clones only, with some absent. The sample lists 120,000 or so clones, less than 95% occurring once. Germline V CDR1 and CDR2: SGHRS, YFSETQ. The CDR3 is 14 amino acids. V was pared by 0 bases and J by 0 bases, with 4 bases between. This sequence originates from an adult in good health. The material was peripheral blood, obtained on day 0 of AZD1222 vaccination. This rearrangement joins TRBV5-1 to TRBJ1-5; D ambiguous. The CDR3: CASSLDDSNQPQHF. Here the CDR3 DNA reads TGCGCCAGCAGCTTGGACGATAGCAATCAGCCCCAGCATTTT. The variable domain in full, with the rest retrieved from reference TRBV5-1 and TRBJ1-5, is KAGVTQTPRYLIKTRGQQVTLSCSPISGHRSVSWYQQTPGQGLQFLFEYFSETQRNKGNFPGRFSGRQFSNSRSEMNVSTLELGDSALYLCASSLDDSNQPQHFGDGTRLSIL.